The text below deals with one TCR beta chain. Antigen: not known. This sample was included in a study of T-cell memory formation after mild COVID-19. Background on the study: The two donors had largely donor-specific TCR clusters.

V dropped 5 bases and J dropped 0 bases, with 9 bases sitting between them. This CDR3 has 14 amino acids. Looked up from germline, CDR1 is SEHNR and CDR2 is FQNEAQ (reference sequence). Whole-study findings and limits: What remained unconfirmed was the SARS-CoV-2 specificity of second-wave clones peaking on day 37. Researchers found some responding clones in pre-infection memory, a sign that cross-reactive memory joined.

Sample barcodes and UMIs were carried by the TCR alpha and TCR beta cDNA libraries that 5'RACE generated with constant-segment primers. In TCRdb, the 5' RACE reads were re-called with MiXCR into one record per CDR3 protein. The sample lists about 190,000 distinct CDR3 sequences; 20% to 25% were seen once. The sample was PBMCs or a T cell subset sorted from them (not recorded which). The rearrangement joins TRBV7-9 to TRBJ2-3; no clear D. This receptor was taken from an adult woman who had mild COVID-19 (a few samples of this study predate the infection). Cell type and time point are not known. As DNA, the CDR3 is TGTGCCAGCAGCCCTACACTAAGCACAGATACGCAGTATTTT. Protein: CASSPTLSTDTQYF.